This TCR beta chain was obtained from a study of blood T cell repertoires in COVID-19. Across the study: Both acute and convalescent COVID-19 samples were obtained from the United States, Italy and Spain. T cells, B-cell-depleted T cells, or PBMCs supplied cDNA or gDNA.

Per the authors' pipeline: Amplification of reference gene primers provided the estimated nucleated cell counts. Using immunoSEQ multiplex PCR, the repertoire was profiled, and TCRdb retains in-frame clones only, with some absent. That table supplies the V and J calls and clone size; D and trimming were determined from the DNA. The repertoire holds some 70,000 clones, with more than 60% as singletons. This clone has only a few counts. Germline CDR1 is MDHEN and CDR2 is SYDVKM. Trimming shortened V by 7 bases and J by 1 base, and 5 bases separated the two germline ends. CDR3 length: 12 amino acids. V gene TRBV28 combines with J gene TRBJ1-5; no definite D call. Material for sequencing was peripheral blood. The receptor's source is a man between 60 and 70 years old with acute or convalescent COVID-19. The CDR3 DNA is TGTGCCAGCAAGAGAAGCAATCAGCCCCAGCATTTT. Translating gives CASKRSNQPQHF.